This TCR beta chain was identified during a study of T cell repertoires in cytomegalovirus infection. General study findings and limits: In two of eight donors, the top clonotype was HLA-C-restricted CMV-specific.

TCRdb recomputed calls from the reads with MiXCR, one row per CDR3 protein. The sample holds about 400,000 distinct CDR3 sequences; about a sixth are singletons and the top ten take 7.5% to 9%. This clonotype has at least ten counts. The target antigen is unknown. This receptor was identified in a human donor in good health (CMV status not recorded). Some clones in this sample may be carry-over from other donors' samples. Sequences were obtained from PBMCs.

The CDR3 DNA sequence: TGTGCCAGCAGTTCGGGGAATGGGCAGCCCCAGCATTTT. Encoded protein: CASSSGNGQPQHF. The chain uses TRBV6-2 or TRBV6-3 and TRBJ1-5, with D uncertain. Trimming left V 4 bases short and J 7 bases short, with 11 bases between. Germline CDR1 and CDR2: MNHEY and SVGEGT. There are 13 residues in the CDR3.